This TCR beta chain was recovered during a study of shared clonotypes between healthy human individuals. The protocol was immunoSEQ multiplex PCR, while the TCRdb copy is restricted to in-frame clones and leaves out a portion. The table lists approximately 320,000 clones, around 86% of them singletons. Source material: memory CD8+ T cells sorted from blood. This sample's subset: CD45RO+ cells pooled with CCR7-negative TemRA cells. The TCR originated in a man aged 18-30 years in good health.

The CDR3 loop is CASSPGSGTQYF. The DNA of the CDR3 is TGTGCCAGCAGCCCAGGGTCCGGGACCCAGTACTTC. The chain links TRBV5-4 to TRBJ2-5, with a tentative D call TRBD1 (5 bases). The CDR3 is 12 amino acids. V was cut by 4 bases and J by 7 bases, with 11 bases left in between. Looked up from germline, CDR1 is SGHNT and CDR2 is YYREEE (reference sequence).